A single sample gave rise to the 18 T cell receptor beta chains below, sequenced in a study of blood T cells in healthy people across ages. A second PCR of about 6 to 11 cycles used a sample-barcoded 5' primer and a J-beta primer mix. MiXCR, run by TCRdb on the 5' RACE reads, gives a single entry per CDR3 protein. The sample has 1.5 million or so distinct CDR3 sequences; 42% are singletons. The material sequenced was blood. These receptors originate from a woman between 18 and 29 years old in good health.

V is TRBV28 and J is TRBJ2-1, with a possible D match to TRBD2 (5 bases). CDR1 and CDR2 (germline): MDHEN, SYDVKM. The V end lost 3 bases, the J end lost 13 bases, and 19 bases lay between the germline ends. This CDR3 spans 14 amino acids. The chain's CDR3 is CASSLKGLPRTQFF. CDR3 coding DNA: TGTGCCAGCAGTTTGAAAGGACTCCCGAGGACCCAGTTCTTC.

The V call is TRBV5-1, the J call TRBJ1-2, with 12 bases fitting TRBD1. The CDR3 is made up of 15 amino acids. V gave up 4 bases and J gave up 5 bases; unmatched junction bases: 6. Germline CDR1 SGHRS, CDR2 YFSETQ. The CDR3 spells CASSVPGQGAYGYTF. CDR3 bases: TGCGCCAGCAGCGTTCCGGGACAGGGGGCTTATGGCTACACCTTC.

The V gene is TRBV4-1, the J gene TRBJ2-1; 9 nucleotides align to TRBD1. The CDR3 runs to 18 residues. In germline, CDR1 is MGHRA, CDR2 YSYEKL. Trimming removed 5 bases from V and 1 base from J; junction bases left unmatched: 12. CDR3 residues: CASSFSTTGTGSYNEQFF. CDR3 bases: TGCGCCAGCAGCTTTAGCACTACCGGGACAGGGTCCTACAATGAGCAGTTCTTC.

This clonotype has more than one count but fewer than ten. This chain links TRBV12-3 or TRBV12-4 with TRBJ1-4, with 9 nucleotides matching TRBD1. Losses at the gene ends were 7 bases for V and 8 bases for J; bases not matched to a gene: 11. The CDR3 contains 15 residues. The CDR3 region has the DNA TGTGCCAGCACGCGCGAAGGGACAGGGACAGAAAAACTGTTTTTT. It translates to CASTREGTGTEKLFF.

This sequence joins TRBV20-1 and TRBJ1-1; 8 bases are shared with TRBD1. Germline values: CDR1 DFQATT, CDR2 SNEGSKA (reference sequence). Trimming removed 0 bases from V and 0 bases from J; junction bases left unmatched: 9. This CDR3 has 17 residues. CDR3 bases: TGCAGTGCTAGAGATTATGAGACAGGGGCCCTGAACACTGAAGCTTTCTTT. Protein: CSARDYETGALNTEAFF.

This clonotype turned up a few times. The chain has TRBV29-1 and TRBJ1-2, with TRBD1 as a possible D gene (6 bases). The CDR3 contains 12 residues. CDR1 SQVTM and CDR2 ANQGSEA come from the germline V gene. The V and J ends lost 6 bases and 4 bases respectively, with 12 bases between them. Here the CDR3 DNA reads TGCAGCGTCCCACGAGGGGGCTATGGCTACACCTTC. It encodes CSVPRGGYGYTF.

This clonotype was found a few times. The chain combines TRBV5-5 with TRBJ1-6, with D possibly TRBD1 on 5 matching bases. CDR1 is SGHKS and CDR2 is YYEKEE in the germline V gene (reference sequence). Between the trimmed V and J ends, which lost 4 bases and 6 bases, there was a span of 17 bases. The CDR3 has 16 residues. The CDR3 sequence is CASSRLVGTVNSPLHF. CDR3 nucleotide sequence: TGTGCCAGCAGCCGTCTGGTGGGGACGGTTAATTCACCCCTCCACTTT.

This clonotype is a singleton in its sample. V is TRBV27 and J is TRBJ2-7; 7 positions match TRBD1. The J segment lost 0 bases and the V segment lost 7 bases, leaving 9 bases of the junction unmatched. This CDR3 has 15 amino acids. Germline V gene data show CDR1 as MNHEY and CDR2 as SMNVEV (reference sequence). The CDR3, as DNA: TGTGCCAGCACTACCTTCGACAGGGACTCCTACGAGCAGTACTTC. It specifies CASTTFDRDSYEQYF.

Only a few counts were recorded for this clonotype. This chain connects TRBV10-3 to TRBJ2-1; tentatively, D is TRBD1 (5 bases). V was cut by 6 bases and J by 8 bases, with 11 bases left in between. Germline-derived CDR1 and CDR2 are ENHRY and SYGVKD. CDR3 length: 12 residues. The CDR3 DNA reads TGTGCCATCAGCCCTCAGGGCGATGAGCAGTTCTTC. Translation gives CAISPQGDEQFF.

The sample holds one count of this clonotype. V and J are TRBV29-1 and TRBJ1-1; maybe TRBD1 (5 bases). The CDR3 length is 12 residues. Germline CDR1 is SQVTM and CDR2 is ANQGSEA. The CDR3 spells CGGGRGGTEAFF. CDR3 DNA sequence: TGCGGCGGCGGACGGGGGGGGACTGAAGCTTTCTTT. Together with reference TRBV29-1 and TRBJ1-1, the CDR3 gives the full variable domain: SAVISQKPSRDICQRGTSLTIQCQVDSQVTMMFWYRQQPGQSLTLIATANQGSEATYESGFVIDKFPISRPNLTFSTLTVSNMSPEDSSIYLCGGGRGGTEAFFGQGTRLTVV.

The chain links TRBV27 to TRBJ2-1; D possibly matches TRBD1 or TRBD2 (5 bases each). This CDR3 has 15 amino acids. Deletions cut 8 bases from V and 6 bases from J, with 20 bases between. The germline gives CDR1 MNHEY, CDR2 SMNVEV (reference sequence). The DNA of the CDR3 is TGTGCCAGCGTGGCTCGGGACGGCAGTCTCAATGAGCAGTTCTTC. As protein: CASVARDGSLNEQFF.

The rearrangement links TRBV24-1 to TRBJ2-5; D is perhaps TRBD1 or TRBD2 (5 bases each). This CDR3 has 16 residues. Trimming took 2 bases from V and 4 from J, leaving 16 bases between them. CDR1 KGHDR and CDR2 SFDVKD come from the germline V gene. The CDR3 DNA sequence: TGTGCCACCAGTGATTCCCTGGGACCGGGGAGAGAGACCCAGTACTTC. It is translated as CATSDSLGPGRETQYF.

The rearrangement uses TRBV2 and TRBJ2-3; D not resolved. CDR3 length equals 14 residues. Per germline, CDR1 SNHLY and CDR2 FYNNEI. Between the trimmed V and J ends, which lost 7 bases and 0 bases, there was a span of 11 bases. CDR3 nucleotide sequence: TGTGCCAGCACTCCGGATGCTAGCACAGATACGCAGTATTTT. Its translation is CASTPDASTDTQYF.

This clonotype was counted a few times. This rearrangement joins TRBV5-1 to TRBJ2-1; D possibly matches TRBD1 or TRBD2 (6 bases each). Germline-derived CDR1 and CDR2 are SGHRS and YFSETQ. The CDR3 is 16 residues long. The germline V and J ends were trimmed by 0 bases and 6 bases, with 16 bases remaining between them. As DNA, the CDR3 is TGCGCCAGCAGCTTGGTAGGCGGGACATTGTCCAATGAGCAGTTCTTC. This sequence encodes CASSLVGGTLSNEQFF.

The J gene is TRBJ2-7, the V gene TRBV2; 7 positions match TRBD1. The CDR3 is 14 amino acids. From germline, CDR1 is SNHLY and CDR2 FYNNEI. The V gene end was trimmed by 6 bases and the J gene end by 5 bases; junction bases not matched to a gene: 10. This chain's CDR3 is CASRGGGGPDEQYF. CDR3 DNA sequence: TGTGCCAGCAGAGGGGGCGGAGGCCCCGACGAGCAGTACTTC.

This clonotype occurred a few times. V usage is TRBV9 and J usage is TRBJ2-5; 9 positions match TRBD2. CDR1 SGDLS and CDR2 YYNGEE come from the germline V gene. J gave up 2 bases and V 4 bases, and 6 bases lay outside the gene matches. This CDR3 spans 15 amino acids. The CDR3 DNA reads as TGTGCCAGCAGCCCCACGGGACTAGCACAAGAGACCCAGTACTTC. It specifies CASSPTGLAQETQYF.

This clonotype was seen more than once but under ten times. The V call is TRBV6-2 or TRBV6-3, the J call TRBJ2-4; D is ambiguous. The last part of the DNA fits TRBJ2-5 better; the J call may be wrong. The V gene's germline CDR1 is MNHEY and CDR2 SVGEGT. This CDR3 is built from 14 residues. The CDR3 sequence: CASSYSASLETQYF. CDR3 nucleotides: TGTGCCAGCAGTTACTCGGCCAGCCTGGAGACCCAGTACTTC.

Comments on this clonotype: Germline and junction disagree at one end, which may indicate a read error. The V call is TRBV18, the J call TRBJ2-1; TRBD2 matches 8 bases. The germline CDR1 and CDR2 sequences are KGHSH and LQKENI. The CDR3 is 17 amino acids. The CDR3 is CASSRTGSGGSYNGQFF. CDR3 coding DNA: TGTGCCAGCTCACGGACGGGCAGCGGGGGCTCCTACAATGGGCAGTTCTTC.